What follows is one T cell receptor beta chain and its context. V shed 6 bases and J 5 bases; nucleotides not matched to a gene: 7. The CDR3 length is 13 residues. Per germline, CDR1 SQVTM and CDR2 ANQGSEA. The entry originates in a study of cytomegalovirus exposure and HLA in healthy donors. With 60 Vbeta and 13 Jbeta primers, the PCR was carried out. The protocol was immunoSEQ multiplex PCR, while the TCRdb copy is restricted to in-frame clones and leaves out a portion. Of under 150,000 clones in the sample, approximately 82% were seen once. The sample consisted of PBMCs. The source of this sequence is a man aged 25-45 years in good health and CMV-seropositive. V usage is TRBV29-1 and J usage is TRBJ2-5, with 9 bases that match TRBD2. CDR3 region: CSVGSGGGETQYF. As DNA, the CDR3 is TGCAGCGTGGGTAGCGGGGGTGGGGAGACCCAGTACTTC.